This T cell receptor (beta chain) was captured by sequencing in a study of blood T cell repertoires in COVID-19 (TCRdb year 2020). About the full investigation: The collaborator samples originated in the United States, Italy and Spain and spanned the acute and convalescent phases of COVID-19. A de-identified subject ID, COVID-19 status, age in years and sex were almost always included in the sample metadata. The prospective study material was composed of cDNA or gDNA derived from T cells, B-cell-depleted T cells, or PBMCs. Where available, HLA class I and class II types were obtained from metadata supplied by the sample provider rather than from assay-based typing. A freely available public database, intended as a resource for researchers studying the immune response to SARS-CoV-2, is where the repertoires were released. The dataset comprised deeply sampled blood TCRbeta repertoires from subjects exposed to, actively infected with, or recovered from COVID-19. Samples came from the ongoing ImmuneRACE study (first 160 participants) plus 1,254 subjects from 6 global collaborators.

Broader findings and caveats from the paper: How much clinical and demographic metadata was included differed by source and by participant, and the metadata was provided uncurated.

Counted from cysteine to phenylalanine, this CDR3 has 17 amino acids. Only the CDR3 DNA stays, 51 bases, in frame from base 1. CDR1 and CDR2, looked up from the germline V gene, are KGHSH and LQKENI. The germline ends are 23 bases apart after V is trimmed by 2 bases and J by 6 bases. Collaborating institutions collected whole blood in K2EDTA tubes following their own protocols. Collaborator samples were shipped for TCRbeta analysis as frozen whole blood, isolated PBMCs, or DNA extracted from either sample type. Concerning this clone itself: What antigen it recognizes has not been identified. Qualities for individual bases were not recorded, and no much larger clone is one base off.

TCRbeta CDR3 regions were amplified from genomic DNA by means of the immunoSEQ Assay, a bias-controlled multiplex PCR. In the source study's methods: Within the assay, amplification of reference gene primers was used to estimate how many nucleated cells each sample contained. To quantify the absolute abundance of each unique TCRbeta CDR3 rearrangement, sequence reads were collapsed and filtered. For each sample, productive Simpson clonality was calculated as the square root of Simpson's diversity index over productive rearrangements. TCRdb limited this immuneACCESS table to in-frame rearrangements with V and J called. A share of clones is missing; checked studies link under half to unresolved V genes, and the rest is unexplained. That table is the source of V, J and clone size, and D and trimming were worked out from the DNA. A total of 74,000 or so clones appear in this sample, about 88% of them only once. The biggest ten clones account for about 7.4% of the sample.

The specimen was peripheral blood. This sequence was found in a man aged 50-60 years with active COVID-19. The receptor chain draws on TRBV18 and TRBJ2-7; the best D guess is TRBD1, with 6 bases matching. In nucleotide form, the sequence is TGTGCCAGCTCACCAACCCTCCGCGGCAGGGGAGTGTCCGAGCAGTACTTC. It encodes CASSPTLRGRGVSEQYF.